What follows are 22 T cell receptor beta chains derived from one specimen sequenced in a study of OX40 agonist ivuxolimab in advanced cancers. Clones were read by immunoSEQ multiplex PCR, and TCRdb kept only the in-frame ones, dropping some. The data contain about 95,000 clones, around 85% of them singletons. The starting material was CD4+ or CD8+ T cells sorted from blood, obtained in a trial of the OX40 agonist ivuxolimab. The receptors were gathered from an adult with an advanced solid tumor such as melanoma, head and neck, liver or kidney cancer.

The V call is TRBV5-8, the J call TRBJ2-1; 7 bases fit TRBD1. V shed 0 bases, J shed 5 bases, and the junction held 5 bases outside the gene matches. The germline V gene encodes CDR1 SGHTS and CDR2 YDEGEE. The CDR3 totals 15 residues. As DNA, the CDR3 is TGTGCCAGCAGCTTGGAGGGGGCTCTCCACAATGAGCAGTTCTTC. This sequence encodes CASSLEGALHNEQFF.

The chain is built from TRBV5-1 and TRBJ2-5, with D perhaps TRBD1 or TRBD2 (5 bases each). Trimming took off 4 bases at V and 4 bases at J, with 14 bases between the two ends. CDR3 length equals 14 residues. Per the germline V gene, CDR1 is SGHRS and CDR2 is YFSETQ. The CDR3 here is CASSLLGDVETQYF. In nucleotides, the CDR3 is TGCGCCAGCAGCCTCCTAGGGGACGTAGAGACCCAGTACTTC.

Here the CDR3 reads CASSASGRNYEQYF. CDR3 DNA sequence: TGTGCCAGCTCAGCTAGCGGGAGGAACTACGAGCAGTACTTC. The rearrangement links TRBV18 to TRBJ2-7; 11 nucleotides align to TRBD2. The germline gives CDR1 KGHSH, CDR2 LQKENI. The CDR3 is made up of 14 amino acids. V was clipped by 5 bases and J by 3 bases; unmatched bases: 3.

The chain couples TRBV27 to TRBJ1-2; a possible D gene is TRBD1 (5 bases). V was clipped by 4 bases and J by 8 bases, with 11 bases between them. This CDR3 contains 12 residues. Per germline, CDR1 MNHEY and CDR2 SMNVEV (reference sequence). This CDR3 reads CASSSSGWGYTF. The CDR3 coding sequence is TGTGCCAGCAGTTCCTCAGGGTGGGGCTACACCTTC.

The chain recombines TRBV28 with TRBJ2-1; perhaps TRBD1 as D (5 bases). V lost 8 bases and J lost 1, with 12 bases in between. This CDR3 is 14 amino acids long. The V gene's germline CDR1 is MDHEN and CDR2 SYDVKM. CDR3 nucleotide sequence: TGTGCCAGCGGGCAGGGCTTTTCCTACAATGAGCAGTTCTTC. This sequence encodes CASGQGFSYNEQFF.

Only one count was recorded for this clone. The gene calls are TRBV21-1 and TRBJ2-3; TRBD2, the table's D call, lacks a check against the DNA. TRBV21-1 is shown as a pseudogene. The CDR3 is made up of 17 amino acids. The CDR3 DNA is TGTGCCAGCAGCAAGGGACTAGCGGGAGACTTCACAGATACGCAGTATTTT. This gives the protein CASSKGLAGDFTDTQYF.

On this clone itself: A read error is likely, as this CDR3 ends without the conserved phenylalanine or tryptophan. This CDR3 reads CASSVEGGSSYEQYL. As DNA, the CDR3 is TGTGCCAGCAGCGTAGAGGGCGGAAGCTCCTACGAGCAGTACCTC. This chain joins TRBV9 and TRBJ2-7, with no clear D. The CDR3 length is 15 residues. CDR1 SGDLS and CDR2 YYNGEE come from the germline V gene. V was shortened by 0 bases and J by 0 bases, with 10 bases between the two germline ends.

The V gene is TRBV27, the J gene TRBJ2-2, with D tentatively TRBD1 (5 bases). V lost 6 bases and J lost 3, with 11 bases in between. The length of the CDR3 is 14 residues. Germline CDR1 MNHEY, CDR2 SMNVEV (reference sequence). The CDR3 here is CASRGAADTGELFF. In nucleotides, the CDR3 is TGTGCCAGCAGAGGGGCGGCTGACACCGGGGAGCTGTTTTTT.

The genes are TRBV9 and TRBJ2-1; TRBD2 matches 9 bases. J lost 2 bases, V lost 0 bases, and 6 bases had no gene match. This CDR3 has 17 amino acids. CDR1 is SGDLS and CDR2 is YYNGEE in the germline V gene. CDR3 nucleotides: TGTGCCAGCAGCGTAGTGCGTAGCGGGAGCGCCTACAATGAGCAGTTCTTC. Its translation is CASSVVRSGSAYNEQFF.

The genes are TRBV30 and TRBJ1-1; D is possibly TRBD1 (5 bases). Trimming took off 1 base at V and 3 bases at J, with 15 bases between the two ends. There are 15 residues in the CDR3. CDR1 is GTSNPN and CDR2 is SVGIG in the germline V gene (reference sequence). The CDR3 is CAWSGKGIRDTEAFF. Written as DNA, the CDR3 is TGTGCCTGGAGTGGTAAAGGAATCAGGGACACTGAAGCTTTCTTT.

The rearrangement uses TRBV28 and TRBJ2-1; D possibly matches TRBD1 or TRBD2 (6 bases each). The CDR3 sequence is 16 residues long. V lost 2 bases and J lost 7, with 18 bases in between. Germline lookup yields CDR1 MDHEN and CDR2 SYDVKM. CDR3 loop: CASSLEGLGGRNEQFF. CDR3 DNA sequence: TGTGCCAGCAGTTTAGAGGGACTCGGGGGCCGGAATGAGCAGTTCTTC.

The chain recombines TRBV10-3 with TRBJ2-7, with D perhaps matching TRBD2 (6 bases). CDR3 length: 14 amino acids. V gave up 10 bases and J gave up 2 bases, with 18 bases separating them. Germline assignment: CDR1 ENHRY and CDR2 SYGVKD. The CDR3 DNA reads TGTGCCAGCATCCCCGGAGGGATCCCCTACGAGCAGTACTTC. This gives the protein CASIPGGIPYEQYF.

CDR3 protein: CASSDPKSGNTIYF. The CDR3 DNA is TGTGCCAGCAGCGATCCGAAATCTGGAAACACCATATATTTT. The chain couples TRBV5-6 to TRBJ1-3; D is unclear. The ends were cut back, 4 bases at V and 1 base at J, with 9 bases in the middle. The CDR3 has 14 residues. Germline loops: CDR1 SGHDT, CDR2 YYEEEE.

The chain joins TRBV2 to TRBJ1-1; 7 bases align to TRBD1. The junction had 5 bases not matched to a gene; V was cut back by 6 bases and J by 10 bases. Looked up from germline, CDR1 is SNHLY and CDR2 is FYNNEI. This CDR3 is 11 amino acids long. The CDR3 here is CASRDRELAFF. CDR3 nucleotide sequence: TGTGCCAGCAGAGACAGGGAGTTAGCTTTCTTT.

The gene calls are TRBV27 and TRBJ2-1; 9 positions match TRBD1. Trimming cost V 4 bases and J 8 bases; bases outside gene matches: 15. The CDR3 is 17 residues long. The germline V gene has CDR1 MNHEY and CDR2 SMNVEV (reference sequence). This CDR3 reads CASSYTPSTGGGDEQFF. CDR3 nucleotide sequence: TGTGCCAGCAGTTACACCCCGTCGACAGGGGGAGGGGATGAGCAGTTCTTC.

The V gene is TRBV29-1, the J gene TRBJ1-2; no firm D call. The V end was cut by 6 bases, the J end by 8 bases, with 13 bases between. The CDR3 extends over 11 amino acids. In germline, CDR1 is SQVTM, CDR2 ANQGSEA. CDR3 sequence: CSVQREFGYTF. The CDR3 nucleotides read TGCAGCGTCCAGAGGGAGTTCGGCTACACCTTC.

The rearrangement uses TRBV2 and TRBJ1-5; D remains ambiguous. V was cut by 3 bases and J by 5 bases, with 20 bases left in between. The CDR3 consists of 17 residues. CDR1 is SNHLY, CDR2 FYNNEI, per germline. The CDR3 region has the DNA TGTGCCAGCAGTGAGCGAGCAGGAGTTGACTACGATCAGCCCCAGCATTTT. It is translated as CASSERAGVDYDQPQHF.

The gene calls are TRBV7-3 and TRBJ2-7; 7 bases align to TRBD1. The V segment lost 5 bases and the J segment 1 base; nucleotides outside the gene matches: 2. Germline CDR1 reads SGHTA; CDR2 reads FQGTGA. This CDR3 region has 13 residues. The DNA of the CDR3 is TGTGCCAGCAGCCCGGGACAGTCCTACGAGCAGTACTTC. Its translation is CASSPGQSYEQYF.

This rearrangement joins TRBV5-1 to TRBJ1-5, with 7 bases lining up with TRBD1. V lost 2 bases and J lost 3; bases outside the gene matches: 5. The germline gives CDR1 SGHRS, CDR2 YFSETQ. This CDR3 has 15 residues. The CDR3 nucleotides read TGCGCCAGCAGCTTCGAGGGGGCAAACAATCAGCCCCAGCATTTT. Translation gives CASSFEGANNQPQHF.

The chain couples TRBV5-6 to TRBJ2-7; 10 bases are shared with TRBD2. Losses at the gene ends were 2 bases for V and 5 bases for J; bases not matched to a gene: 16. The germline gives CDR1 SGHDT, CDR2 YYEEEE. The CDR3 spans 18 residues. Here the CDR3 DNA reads TGTGCCAGCAGCTTCATCAGCGGGAGGGCCCTTAGTATCCACGAGCAGTACTTC. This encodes CASSFISGRALSIHEQYF.

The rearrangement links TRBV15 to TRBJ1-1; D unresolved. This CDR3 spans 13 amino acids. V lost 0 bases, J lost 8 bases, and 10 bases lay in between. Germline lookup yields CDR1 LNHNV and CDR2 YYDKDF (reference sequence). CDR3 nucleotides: TGTGCCACCAGCAGAGATTTCGTCAGGGAAGCTTTCTTT. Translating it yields CATSRDFVREAFF. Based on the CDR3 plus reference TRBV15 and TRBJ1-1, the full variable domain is DAMVIQNPRYQVTQFGKPVTLSCSQTLNHNVMYWYQQKSSQAPKLLFHYYDKDFNNEADTPDNFQSRRPNTSFCFLDIRSPGLGDTAMYLCATSRDFVREAFFGQGTRLTVV.

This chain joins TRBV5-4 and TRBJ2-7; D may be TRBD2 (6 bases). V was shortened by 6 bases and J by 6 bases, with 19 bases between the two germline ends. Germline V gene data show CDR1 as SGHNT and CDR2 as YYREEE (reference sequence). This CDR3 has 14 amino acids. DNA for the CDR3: TGTGCCAGCACCTCCGGGACTTCGCCCCTCGAGCAGTACTTC. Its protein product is CASTSGTSPLEQYF.